This is a list of T cell receptor beta chains from one sample in a study of cytotoxic CD8 clonotypes in ibrutinib-treated CLL. Data came from immunoSEQ multiplex PCR; TCRdb stores just in-frame clones and leaves some out. There are more than 8,500 clones in the sample; approximately 60% occur only once, and roughly 20% lies in the top ten. Sequencing was performed on PBMCs, taken before ibrutinib treatment. These receptor sequences come from a human donor with chronic lymphocytic leukemia. CDR3s include the opening cysteine and the closing phenylalanine or tryptophan. A D gene is named only where the DNA matches it firmly.

V gene: TRBV11-2; D gene: -; CDR3 protein: CASSPHWETSANNEQFF
V gene: TRBV9; D gene: -; CDR3 protein: CASSSGPRQPQHF
V gene: TRBV10-3; D gene: TRBD1; CDR3 protein: CATESGGAGGQNIQYF
V gene: TRBV30; D gene: TRBD1; CDR3 protein: CAWRGTGGWTTNYGYTF
V gene: TRBV18; D gene: -; CDR3 protein: CASSLEAGLLFF
V gene: TRBV7-3; D gene: -; CDR3 protein: CASSSTLGPTGELFF
V gene: TRBV18; D gene: TRBD2; CDR3 protein: CASSPLGLAGENEQFF
V gene: TRBV5-1; D gene: -; CDR3 protein: CASSLADSPYEQYF
V gene: TRBV5-1; D gene: TRBD2; CDR3 protein: CASSLASTSGRAGGELFF
V gene: TRBV11-1; D gene: TRBD2; CDR3 protein: CASSPRRAGGSYEQYF
V gene: TRBV1; D gene: -; CDR3 protein: CTSSQGGVRFLYQETQYF
V gene: TRBV2; D gene: -; CDR3 protein: CASRGASGTEAFF
V gene: TRBV7-7; D gene: TRBD1; CDR3 protein: CASSLGQANTDTQYF
V gene: TRBV2; D gene: -; CDR3 protein: CASSDHGGNYNEQFF
V gene: TRBV6-1; D gene: TRBD2; CDR3 protein: CASSEWTSGREQYF
V gene: TRBV7-9; D gene: -; CDR3 protein: CASSLSGPFGGF
V gene: TRBV7-2; D gene: TRBD1; CDR3 protein: CASSLAWDRQETQYF
V gene: TRBV6-6; D gene: -; CDR3 protein: CASSSTNDRREQFF
V gene: TRBV11-3; D gene: -; CDR3 protein: CASSLEGRAEAFF
V gene: TRBV4-2; D gene: -; CDR3 protein: CASSQEDPYNYFGYTF
V gene: TRBV5-1; D gene: -; CDR3 protein: CASRTGNTEAFF
V gene: TRBV6-1; D gene: TRBD2; CDR3 protein: CASGRDYKYEQYF
V gene: TRBV7-9; D gene: TRBD2; CDR3 protein: CASSVTGTSSADTQYF
V gene: TRBV4-1; D gene: TRBD1; CDR3 protein: CASSQLLTGVHEQYF
V gene: TRBV9; D gene: -; CDR3 protein: CASSPGADGTYEQYF
V gene: TRBV10-3; D gene: -; CDR3 protein: CAISGSGNQPQHF
V gene: TRBV4-1; D gene: -; CDR3 protein: CASSQGRIGGPFGNEQYF
V gene: TRBV6-1; D gene: TRBD2; CDR3 protein: CASNPGGPETQYF
V gene: TRBV5-1; D gene: TRBD1; CDR3 protein: CASSLAGTGNNEQFF
V gene: TRBV6-4; D gene: TRBD1; CDR3 protein: CASSGKGTGLQETQYF
V gene: TRBV5-1; D gene: -; CDR3 protein: CASSLGRPAQGGQYF
V gene: TRBV2; D gene: TRBD2; CDR3 protein: CASYSGEGYNEQFF
V gene: TRBV11-2; D gene: TRBD2; CDR3 protein: CASSLSLAGGTDTQYF
V gene: TRBV15; D gene: -; CDR3 protein: CATSRGSVGFGTQYF
V gene: TRBV7-2; D gene: -; CDR3 protein: CASSPRSTGELFF
V gene: TRBV5-1; D gene: -; CDR3 protein: CASSLGNEQYF
V gene: TRBV28; D gene: -; CDR3 protein: CASSRRAYGYTF
V gene: TRBV6-5; D gene: TRBD2; CDR3 protein: CASSPTTSADYEQYF
V gene: TRBV7-2; D gene: -; CDR3 protein: CASSLKANTEAFF
V gene: TRBV18; D gene: -; CDR3 protein: CASSPGVQETQYF
V gene: TRBV18; D gene: -; CDR3 protein: CASSREIDEKLFF